Included here is one T cell receptor beta chain sequence, with context. The antigen remains unidentified. This specimen comes from a study of blood T cells in healthy people across ages. The study's findings and limits: Observed TCR beta diversity per million T cells went down as age went up. This fall followed a roughly linear course with age.

A J-beta primer mix and a sample-barcoded 5' primer were used in a second PCR of about 7 to 12 cycles. TCRdb re-derived calls from the 5' RACE reads in MiXCR, one entry per CDR3 protein. The table has 1 million to 1.2 million distinct CDR3 sequences, around two fifths seen once. In germline, CDR1 is MDHEN, CDR2 SYDVKM. V lost 3 bases, J lost 4 bases, and 11 bases lay in between. There are 14 residues in the CDR3. The sequencing sample was made of blood. This receptor was identified in a man younger than 30 in good health. This sequence joins TRBV28 and TRBJ2-3; D is perhaps TRBD1 or TRBD2 (5 bases each). DNA for the CDR3: TGTGCCAGCAGTTTCGGGGCCGAGGCAGATACGCAGTATTTT. It encodes CASSFGAEADTQYF. The complete variable domain, with remaining parts taken from reference TRBV28 and TRBJ2-3, reads DVKVTQSSRYLVKRTGEKVFLECVQDMDHENMFWYRQDPGLGLRLIYFSYDVKMKEKGDIPEGYSVSREKKERFSLILESASTNQTSMYLCASSFGAEADTQYFGPGTRLTVL.